The table lists the clone carrying this T cell receptor beta chain with many counts. Its specificity is not known. The sample's time point: newly diagnosed GD, antithyroid drugs for less than 3 months. RNA isolated from PBMCs was used to make the TCR library. The patients included were those that came from an endocrinology department in Xi'an, China. The data were obtained in a study of regulatory T cells in long-lasting Graves disease. HTBI primers from iRepertoire and Arm-PCR of CDR3 regions yielded the TCR beta libraries. MiXCR, run by TCRdb on the multiplex PCR reads, gives a single entry per CDR3 protein. The data contain 350,000 to 550,000 distinct CDR3 sequences, 12% to 15% of them singletons. The CDR3 length is 15 residues. Germline loops: CDR1 MNHNS, CDR2 SASEGT. The trim removed 6 bases at V and 4 bases at J, leaving 7 bases unmatched. Study-wide results and limits: Patients with persistent disease shared 2,500 to 3,500 public clonotypes, outpacing the 966 shared by new patients.

This sample also appeared in a second study, on T cells in Graves' hyperthyroidism and ophthalmopathy. That work contributes: Researchers ran a first-round RT-PCR on the TCR CDR3 using the HTBI primer set. Before onset, ophthalmopathy was predicted by the model a median around 6 months earlier.

This chain connects TRBV6-1 to TRBJ1-3; 9 bases are a match to TRBD1. This TCR was recovered from a woman aged 45-65 years with Graves disease. This specimen was peripheral blood mononuclear cells (PBMCs), taken at new diagnosis, from a patient treated with antithyroid drugs. In DNA form, the CDR3 reads TGTGCCAGCAGAGCCGGGACAGGGCAAGGAAACACCATATATTTT. It yields the protein CASRAGTGQGNTIYF.